This T cell receptor beta chain was documented in a study of response to subunit inactivated influenza vaccine. This CDR3 spans 15 amino acids. The J segment lost 5 bases and the V segment lost 5 bases, leaving 6 bases of the junction unmatched. Germline loops: CDR1 SGDLS, CDR2 YYNGEE. From the RT-PCR reads, TCRdb called clonotypes with MiXCR, one entry per CDR3 protein. The top ten clones hold roughly a tenth of a sample with around 750,000 distinct CDR3 sequences, 21% of them seen once. Sequences were derived from PBMCs from blood, sampled less than 6 days after vaccination. This sequence originates from a man aged 45-60 years who received an inactivated influenza vaccine. The chain is built from TRBV9 and TRBJ2-3, with TRBD1 matching over 12 bases. Written as DNA, the CDR3 is TGTGCCAGCAGTGGGACAGGGGGCCCGGTAGATACGCAGTATTTT. Translated, it gives CASSGTGGPVDTQYF.